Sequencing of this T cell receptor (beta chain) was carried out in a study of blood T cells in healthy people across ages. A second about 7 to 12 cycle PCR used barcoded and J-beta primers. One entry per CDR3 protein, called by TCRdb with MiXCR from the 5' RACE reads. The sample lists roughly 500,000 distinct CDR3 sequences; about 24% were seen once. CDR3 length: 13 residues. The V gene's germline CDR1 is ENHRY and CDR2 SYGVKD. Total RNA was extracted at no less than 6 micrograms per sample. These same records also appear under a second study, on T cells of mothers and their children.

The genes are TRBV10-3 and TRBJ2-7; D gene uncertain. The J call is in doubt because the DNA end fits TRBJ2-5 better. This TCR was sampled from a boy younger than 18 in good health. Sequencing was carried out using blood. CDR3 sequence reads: CAIRAAEQETQYF. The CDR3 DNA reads TGTGCCATCCGGGCGGCCGAACAAGAGACCCAGTACTTC.